This is a list of T cell receptor beta chains from one sample in a study of blood T cell repertoires in COVID-19. Sequencing was performed with immunoSEQ multiplex PCR; in TCRdb, only in-frame clones are kept and a portion is missing. The table lists 150,000 or so clones, about 84% of them singletons. Specimen: PBMCs or T cells enriched from blood (not recorded which). All receptors come from a man aged 35 to 55 who had recovered from COVID-19. The CDR3 runs from the conserved cysteine through the conserved F or W. Each record gives: V gene, J gene, D gene, clone size, CDR3 protein, CDR3 DNA. A D gene is named only where the DNA matches it firmly. Rows give clone size only sometimes, using once, few, many, or a class for an expanded clone.

v_gene: TRBV18; j_gene: TRBJ1-3; d_gene: NA; abundance: NA; CDR3aa: CASSPDRSISGNTIYF; CDR3nt: TGTGCCAGCTCACCTGACAGGTCAATCTCTGGAAACACCATATATTTT
v_gene: TRBV2; j_gene: TRBJ2-5; d_gene: NA; abundance: NA; CDR3aa: CASSEDRAETQYF; CDR3nt: TGTGCCAGCAGTGAAGACAGGGCAGAGACCCAGTACTTC
v_gene: TRBV5-5; j_gene: TRBJ1-2; d_gene: NA; abundance: NA; CDR3aa: CASSLADTNYGYTF; CDR3nt: TGTGCCAGCAGCTTGGCGGACACTAACTATGGCTACACCTTC
v_gene: TRBV29-1; j_gene: TRBJ2-7; d_gene: TRBD1; abundance: NA; CDR3aa: CSVAGTGGSYEQYF; CDR3nt: TGCAGCGTTGCAGGGACAGGGGGCTCCTACGAGCAGTACTTC
v_gene: TRBV2; j_gene: TRBJ1-1; d_gene: NA; abundance: NA; CDR3aa: CASSEQRTNILMNTEAFF; CDR3nt: TGTGCCAGCAGTGAACAGCGGACGAATATTCTAATGAACACTGAAGCTTTCTTT
v_gene: TRBV14; j_gene: TRBJ2-3; d_gene: TRBD2; abundance: NA; CDR3aa: CASSPATSAYRTDTQYF; CDR3nt: TGTGCCAGCAGCCCCGCTACTAGCGCCTACCGCACAGATACGCAGTATTTT
v_gene: TRBV24-1; j_gene: TRBJ1-3; d_gene: TRBD1; abundance: NA; CDR3aa: CATSADDGTGGSGNTIYF; CDR3nt: TGTGCCACCAGTGCCGACGATGGAACAGGGGGCTCTGGAAACACCATATATTTT
v_gene: TRBV18; j_gene: TRBJ2-2; d_gene: NA; abundance: NA; CDR3aa: CASSRVPGELFF; CDR3nt: TGTGCCAGCTCGCGAGTCCCCGGGGAGCTGTTTTTT
v_gene: TRBV30; j_gene: TRBJ1-1; d_gene: NA; abundance: NA; CDR3aa: CAWSPLTRAFF; CDR3nt: TGTGCCTGGAGCCCGCTTACGAGGGCTTTCTTT
v_gene: TRBV9; j_gene: TRBJ1-5; d_gene: TRBD1; abundance: NA; CDR3aa: CASSITGDGQPQHF; CDR3nt: TGTGCCAGCAGCATTACAGGGGATGGGCAGCCCCAGCATTTT
v_gene: TRBV5-5; j_gene: TRBJ2-5; d_gene: TRBD2; abundance: NA; CDR3aa: CASTRGGIQETQYF; CDR3nt: TGTGCCAGCACCCGGGGGGGGATCCAAGAGACCCAGTACTTC
v_gene: TRBV6-5; j_gene: TRBJ2-2; d_gene: TRBD1; abundance: NA; CDR3aa: CASRIGTANTGELFF; CDR3nt: TGTGCCAGCAGGATCGGGACAGCTAACACCGGGGAGCTGTTTTTT
v_gene: TRBV7-9; j_gene: TRBJ2-7; d_gene: TRBD1; abundance: NA; CDR3aa: CASSFTGGIYEQYF; CDR3nt: TGTGCCAGCAGCTTTACAGGGGGTATTTACGAGCAGTACTTC
v_gene: TRBV14; j_gene: TRBJ2-3; d_gene: TRBD2; abundance: NA; CDR3aa: CASSQTRTSLRSGRDTQYF; CDR3nt: TGTGCCAGCAGCCAAACCCGGACTAGCCTAAGGAGCGGTCGAGATACGCAGTATTTT
v_gene: TRBV11-1; j_gene: TRBJ1-4; d_gene: TRBD1; abundance: NA; CDR3aa: CASSRDRLSEKLFF; CDR3nt: TGTGCCAGCAGCCGGGACAGGCTCAGTGAAAAACTGTTTTTT
v_gene: TRBV2; j_gene: TRBJ2-1; d_gene: NA; abundance: NA; CDR3aa: CASSELTSYNEQFF; CDR3nt: TGTGCCAGCAGTGAGCTAACCTCCTACAATGAGCAGTTCTTC
v_gene: TRBV19; j_gene: TRBJ1-6; d_gene: NA; abundance: NA; CDR3aa: CASNTDSSDSPLHF; CDR3nt: TGTGCCAGTAATACGGACAGCTCCGATTCACCCCTCCACTTT
v_gene: TRBV2; j_gene: TRBJ1-6; d_gene: NA; abundance: NA; CDR3aa: CASNAGSPLHF; CDR3nt: TGTGCCAGCAACGCGGGCTCACCCCTCCACTTT
v_gene: TRBV11-3; j_gene: TRBJ2-2; d_gene: TRBD1; abundance: NA; CDR3aa: CASSSTGGLAGELFF; CDR3nt: TGTGCCAGCAGCTCGACAGGGGGCTTAGCCGGGGAGCTGTTTTTT
v_gene: TRBV7-3; j_gene: TRBJ2-3; d_gene: TRBD2; abundance: few; CDR3aa: CASGIAGGSTDTQYF; CDR3nt: TGTGCCAGCGGGATAGCGGGGGGCTCCACAGATACGCAGTATTTT
v_gene: TRBV2; j_gene: TRBJ1-5; d_gene: NA; abundance: NA; CDR3aa: CASSPKMNQPQHF; CDR3nt: TGTGCCAGCAGTCCCAAAATGAATCAGCCCCAGCATTTT
v_gene: TRBV30; j_gene: TRBJ1-1; d_gene: NA; abundance: NA; CDR3aa: CAWNDFSTEAFF; CDR3nt: TGTGCCTGGAACGATTTCAGCACTGAAGCTTTCTTT
v_gene: TRBV7-9; j_gene: TRBJ1-1; d_gene: TRBD1; abundance: NA; CDR3aa: CASSPTGPTKAFF; CDR3nt: TGTGCCAGCAGCCCGACAGGGCCCACTAAAGCTTTCTTT
v_gene: TRBV9; j_gene: TRBJ1-6; d_gene: NA; abundance: NA; CDR3aa: CASSQTAGGGSPLHF; CDR3nt: TGTGCCAGCAGTCAGACGGCGGGGGGTGGCTCACCCCTCCACTTT
v_gene: TRBV2; j_gene: TRBJ1-2; d_gene: TRBD1; abundance: NA; CDR3aa: CASSVGTVTPAYGYTF; CDR3nt: TGTGCCAGCAGTGTAGGGACAGTCACTCCCGCCTATGGCTACACCTTC
v_gene: TRBV19; j_gene: TRBJ1-6; d_gene: TRBD1; abundance: NA; CDR3aa: CASSISRAGGFYNSPLHF; CDR3nt: TGTGCCAGTAGCATCTCCCGGGCAGGGGGCTTCTATAATTCACCCCTCCACTTT
v_gene: TRBV6-5; j_gene: TRBJ1-1; d_gene: NA; abundance: few; CDR3aa: CASIWTVNTEAFF; CDR3nt: TGTGCCAGCATATGGACAGTCAACACTGAAGCTTTCTTT
v_gene: TRBV2; j_gene: TRBJ2-2; d_gene: NA; abundance: NA; CDR3aa: CAGRGGTGELFF; CDR3nt: TGTGCCGGAAGGGGGGGGACCGGGGAGCTGTTTTTT
v_gene: TRBV2; j_gene: TRBJ2-1; d_gene: TRBD2; abundance: NA; CDR3aa: CASSGGGVRNEQFF; CDR3nt: TGTGCCAGCAGTGGCGGGGGGGTCCGCAATGAGCAGTTCTTC
v_gene: TRBV2; j_gene: TRBJ1-4; d_gene: TRBD1; abundance: NA; CDR3aa: CASSEEGQGNEKLFF; CDR3nt: TGTGCCAGCAGTGAGGAGGGACAGGGAAATGAAAAACTGTTTTTT
v_gene: TRBV24-1; j_gene: TRBJ2-4; d_gene: NA; abundance: once; CDR3aa: CATSDYPQGRILAKNIQYF; CDR3nt: TGTGCCACCAGTGACTACCCCCAGGGTCGGATACTAGCCAAAAACATTCAGTACTTC
v_gene: TRBV3-1/TRBV3-2; j_gene: TRBJ2-5; d_gene: NA; abundance: NA; CDR3aa: CASSPDLATPQETQYF; CDR3nt: TGTGCCAGCAGCCCGGATCTAGCGACGCCTCAAGAGACCCAGTACTTC
v_gene: TRBV12-2; j_gene: TRBJ1-2; d_gene: NA; abundance: NA; CDR3aa: CASRFRRVNYGYTF; CDR3nt: TGTGCAAGTCGCTTTAGGCGGGTTAACTATGGCTACACCTTC
v_gene: TRBV4-1; j_gene: TRBJ1-5; d_gene: NA; abundance: NA; CDR3aa: CASSSYLQGNQPQHF; CDR3nt: TGCGCCAGCAGCTCCTATCTCCAGGGTAATCAGCCCCAGCATTTT
v_gene: TRBV29-1; j_gene: TRBJ1-2; d_gene: TRBD1; abundance: NA; CDR3aa: CSAGQGVNYGYTF; CDR3nt: TGCAGCGCCGGACAGGGGGTTAACTATGGCTACACCTTC
v_gene: TRBV5-6; j_gene: TRBJ1-1; d_gene: NA; abundance: few; CDR3aa: CASSLEGENTEAFF; CDR3nt: TGTGCCAGCAGCTTGGAAGGGGAGAACACTGAAGCTTTCTTT
v_gene: TRBV28; j_gene: TRBJ2-1; d_gene: TRBD2; abundance: NA; CDR3aa: CASSSGTINEQFF; CDR3nt: TGTGCCAGCAGTTCCGGGACTATCAATGAGCAGTTCTTC
v_gene: TRBV5-4; j_gene: TRBJ2-4; d_gene: NA; abundance: NA; CDR3aa: CASSVQGTKNIQYF; CDR3nt: TGTGCCAGCAGCGTACAGGGAACCAAAAACATTCAGTACTTC
v_gene: TRBV12-5; j_gene: TRBJ2-7; d_gene: NA; abundance: once; CDR3aa: CASGGGQGIFYEQYF; CDR3nt: TGTGCTAGTGGGGGGGGTCAGGGCATATTCTACGAGCAGTACTTC
v_gene: TRBV7-6; j_gene: TRBJ2-5; d_gene: TRBD2; abundance: NA; CDR3aa: CASSFRGGPETQYF; CDR3nt: TGTGCCAGCAGCTTCCGGGGGGGACCCGAGACCCAGTACTTC
v_gene: TRBV6-5; j_gene: TRBJ2-6; d_gene: NA; abundance: NA; CDR3aa: CASSTDRANVLTF; CDR3nt: TGTGCCAGCAGTACCGACAGGGCCAACGTCCTGACTTTC
v_gene: TRBV14; j_gene: TRBJ2-7; d_gene: TRBD1; abundance: NA; CDR3aa: CASSHRGQLAYEQYF; CDR3nt: TGTGCCAGCAGCCACCGGGGACAGCTTGCCTACGAGCAGTACTTC
v_gene: TRBV5-1; j_gene: TRBJ1-2; d_gene: NA; abundance: NA; CDR3aa: CASSLDLRYGYTF; CDR3nt: TGCGCCAGCAGCTTGGATCTGCGGTATGGCTACACCTTC
v_gene: TRBV3-1/TRBV3-2; j_gene: TRBJ1-6; d_gene: TRBD1; abundance: NA; CDR3aa: CASSLLVTGTALRSLHF; CDR3nt: TGTGCCAGCAGCCTCCTAGTCACCGGGACAGCACTTAGATCCCTCCACTTT
v_gene: TRBV15; j_gene: TRBJ1-1; d_gene: NA; abundance: NA; CDR3aa: CATSREDWPVNTEAFF; CDR3nt: TGTGCCACCAGCAGAGAGGACTGGCCCGTGAACACTGAAGCTTTCTTT
v_gene: TRBV7-8; j_gene: TRBJ1-4; d_gene: NA; abundance: NA; CDR3aa: CASSLDGGPTGEKLFF; CDR3nt: TGTGCCAGCAGCTTAGACGGGGGTCCCACCGGTGAAAAACTGTTTTTT
v_gene: TRBV12-3/TRBV12-4; j_gene: TRBJ2-4; d_gene: TRBD2; abundance: NA; CDR3aa: CASINSGGNIQYF; CDR3nt: TGTGCCAGCATTAACTCCGGGGGGAACATTCAGTACTTC